Presented here are 2 T cell receptor beta chains from one specimen sequenced in a study of cytomegalovirus exposure and HLA in healthy donors. 13 Jbeta primers and 60 Vbeta primers were used for the PCR. Sequencing was performed with immunoSEQ multiplex PCR; in TCRdb, only in-frame clones are kept and a portion is missing. This specimen shows some 200,000 clones; the ten leading clones hold under 6.5%. Sequencing input: PBMCs. The source of these receptors is a man aged 25-45 years in good health and CMV-seronegative.

The chain links TRBV5-1 to TRBJ2-2; TRBD2 agrees at 7 bases. In germline, CDR1 is SGHRS, CDR2 YFSETQ. Germline trimming cut 4 bases from V and 1 base from J; bases unmatched to any gene: 7. There are 16 residues in the CDR3. The CDR3 here is CASSREPSGNTGELFF. The CDR3 bases are TGCGCCAGCAGCCGGGAGCCTAGCGGGAACACCGGGGAGCTGTTTTTT. The full variable domain, with the rest looked up from reference TRBV5-1 and TRBJ2-2, is KAGVTQTPRYLIKTRGQQVTLSCSPISGHRSVSWYQQTPGQGLQFLFEYFSETQRNKGNFPGRFSGRQFSNSRSEMNVSTLELGDSALYLCASSREPSGNTGELFFGEGSRLTVL.

The chain carries TRBV6-1 and TRBJ1-1; possibly TRBD1 for D (5 bases). Trimming cost V 5 bases and J 4 bases, with 11 bases left between them. CDR3 length: 13 residues. The germline gives CDR1 MNHNS, CDR2 SASEGT. The CDR3 reads CASSSHGGTEAFF. In DNA, the CDR3 is TGTGCCAGCAGTTCCCACGGGGGCACTGAAGCTTTCTTT.